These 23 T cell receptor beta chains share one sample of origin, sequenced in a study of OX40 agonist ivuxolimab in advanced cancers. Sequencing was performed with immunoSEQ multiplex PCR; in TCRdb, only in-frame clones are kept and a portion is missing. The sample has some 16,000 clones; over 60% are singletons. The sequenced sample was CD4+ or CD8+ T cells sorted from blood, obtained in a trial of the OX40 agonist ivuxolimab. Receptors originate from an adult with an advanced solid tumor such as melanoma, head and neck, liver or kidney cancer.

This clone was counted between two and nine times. The CDR3 spells CSVHGNTEAFF. CDR3 coding DNA: TGCAGCGTTCATGGGAACACTGAAGCTTTCTTT. The V gene is TRBV29-1, the J gene TRBJ1-1, with D unclear. Germline V lookup: CDR1 SQVTM, CDR2 ANQGSEA. The CDR3 loop spans 11 amino acids. V dropped 5 bases and J dropped 1 base, with 5 bases sitting between them.

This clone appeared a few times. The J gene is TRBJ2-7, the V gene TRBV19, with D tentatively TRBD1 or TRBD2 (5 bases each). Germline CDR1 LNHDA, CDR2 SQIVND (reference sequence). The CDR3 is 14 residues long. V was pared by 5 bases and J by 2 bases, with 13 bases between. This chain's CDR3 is CASSPWDGTYEQYF. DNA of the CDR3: TGTGCCAGTAGTCCCTGGGACGGTACCTACGAGCAGTACTTC.

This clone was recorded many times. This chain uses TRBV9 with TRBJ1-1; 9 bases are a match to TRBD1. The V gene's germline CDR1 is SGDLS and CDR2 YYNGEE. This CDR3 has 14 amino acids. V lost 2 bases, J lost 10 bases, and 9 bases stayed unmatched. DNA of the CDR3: TGTGCCAGCAGCGTCCACCGGGACAGGGAAGGAGCTTTCTTT. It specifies CASSVHRDREGAFF.

The CDR3 DNA reads TGTGCCAGCAGCTTCCCGGGGAGGGCTAATGAAAAACTGTTTTTT. Amino acids: CASSFPGRANEKLFF. V is TRBV7-9 and J is TRBJ1-4; D is undetermined. Germline CDR1 reads SEHNR; CDR2 reads FQNEAQ (reference sequence). Trimming cost V 3 bases and J 3 bases, with 11 bases left between them. The CDR3 loop spans 15 amino acids.

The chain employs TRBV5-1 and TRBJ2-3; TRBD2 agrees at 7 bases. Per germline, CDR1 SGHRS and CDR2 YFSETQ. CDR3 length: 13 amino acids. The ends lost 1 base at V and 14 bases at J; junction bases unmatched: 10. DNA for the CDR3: TGCGCCAGCAGCTTGTCCGCCCGCGGGGGACTGTATTTT. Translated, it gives CASSLSARGGLYF.

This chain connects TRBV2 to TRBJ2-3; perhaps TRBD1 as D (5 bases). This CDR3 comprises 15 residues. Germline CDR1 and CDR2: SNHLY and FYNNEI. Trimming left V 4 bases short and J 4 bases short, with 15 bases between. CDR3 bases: TGTGCCAGCAGTGTTCTCTTCCTAGGGGCAGATACGCAGTATTTT. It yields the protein CASSVLFLGADTQYF.

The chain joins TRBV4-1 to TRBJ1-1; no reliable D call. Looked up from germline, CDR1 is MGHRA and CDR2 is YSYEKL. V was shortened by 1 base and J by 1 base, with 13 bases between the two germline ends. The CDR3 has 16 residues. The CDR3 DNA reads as TGCGCCAGCAGCCAAGGTCTCGTAGCCCAGAACACTGAAGCTTTCTTT. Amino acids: CASSQGLVAQNTEAFF.

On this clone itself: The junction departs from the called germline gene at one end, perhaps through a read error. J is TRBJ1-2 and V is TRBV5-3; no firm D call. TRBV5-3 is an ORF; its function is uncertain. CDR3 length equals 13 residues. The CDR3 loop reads CASSSGSNYGYTF. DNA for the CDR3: TGTGCCAGCAGCTCGGGTAGTAACTATGGCTACACCTTC.

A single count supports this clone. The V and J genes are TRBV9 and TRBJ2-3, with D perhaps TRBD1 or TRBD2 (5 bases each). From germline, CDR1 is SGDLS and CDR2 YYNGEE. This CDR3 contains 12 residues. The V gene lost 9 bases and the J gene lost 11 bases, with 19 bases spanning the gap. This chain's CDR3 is CATTAVGEKQYF. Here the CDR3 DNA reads TGTGCCACCACCGCGGTGGGGGAAAAGCAGTATTTT. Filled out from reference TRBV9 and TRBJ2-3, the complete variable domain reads DSGVTQTPKHLITATGQRVTLRCSPRSGDLSVYWYQQSLDQGLQFLIQYYNGEERAKGNILERFSAQQFPDLHSELNLSSLELGDSALYFCATTAVGEKQYFGPGTRLTVL.

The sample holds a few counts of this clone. The DNA for the CDR3 is TGTGCCAGCAGCCCCTCGGTACAGGAGGGACTTAACTATGGCTACACCTTC. Amino acid sequence: CASSPSVQEGLNYGYTF. The V and J genes are TRBV11-2 and TRBJ1-2; TRBD1 is a possible D gene (5 bases). The length of the CDR3 is 17 residues. V shed 5 bases and J shed 1 base, with 20 bases lying between them. The germline V gene encodes CDR1 SGHAT and CDR2 FQNNGV.

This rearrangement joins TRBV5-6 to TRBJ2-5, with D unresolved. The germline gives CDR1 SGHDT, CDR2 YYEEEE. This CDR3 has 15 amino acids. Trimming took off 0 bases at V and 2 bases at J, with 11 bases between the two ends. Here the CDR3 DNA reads TGTGCCAGCAGCTTGGGGGCCAGCCCTCAAGAGACCCAGTACTTC. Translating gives CASSLGASPQETQYF.

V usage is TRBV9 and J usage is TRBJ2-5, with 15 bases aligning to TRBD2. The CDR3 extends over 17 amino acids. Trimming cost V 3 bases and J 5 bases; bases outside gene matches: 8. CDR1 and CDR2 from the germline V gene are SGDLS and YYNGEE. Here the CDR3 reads CASSGGGGLAGGETQYF. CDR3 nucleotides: TGTGCCAGCAGCGGAGGGGGGGGACTAGCGGGAGGTGAGACCCAGTACTTC.

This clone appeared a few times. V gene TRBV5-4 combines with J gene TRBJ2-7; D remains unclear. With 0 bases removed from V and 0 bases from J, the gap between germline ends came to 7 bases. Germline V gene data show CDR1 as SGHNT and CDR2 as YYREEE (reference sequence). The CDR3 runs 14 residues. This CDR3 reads CASSLGRTSYEQYF. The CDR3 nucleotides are TGTGCCAGCAGCTTGGGCCGGACCTCCTACGAGCAGTACTTC.

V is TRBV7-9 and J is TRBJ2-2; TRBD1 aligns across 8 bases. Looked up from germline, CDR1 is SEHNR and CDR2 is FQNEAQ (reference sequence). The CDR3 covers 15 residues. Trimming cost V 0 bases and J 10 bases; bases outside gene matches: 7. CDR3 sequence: CASSLARTGMKELFF. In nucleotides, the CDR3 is TGTGCCAGCAGCTTAGCCCGGACAGGGATGAAGGAGCTGTTTTTT.

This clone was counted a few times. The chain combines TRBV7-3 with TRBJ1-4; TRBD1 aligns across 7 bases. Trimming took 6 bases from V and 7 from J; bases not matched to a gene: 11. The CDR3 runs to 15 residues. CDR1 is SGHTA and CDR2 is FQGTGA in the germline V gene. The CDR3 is CASSLDRDWGEKLFF. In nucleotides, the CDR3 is TGTGCCAGCAGTTTAGACAGGGATTGGGGTGAAAAACTGTTTTTT.

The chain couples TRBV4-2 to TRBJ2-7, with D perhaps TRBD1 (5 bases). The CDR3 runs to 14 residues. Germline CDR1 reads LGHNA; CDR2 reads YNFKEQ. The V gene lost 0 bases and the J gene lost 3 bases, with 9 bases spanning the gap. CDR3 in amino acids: CASSQEGQGYEQYF. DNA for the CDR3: TGTGCCAGCAGCCAAGAGGGGCAGGGCTACGAGCAGTACTTC.

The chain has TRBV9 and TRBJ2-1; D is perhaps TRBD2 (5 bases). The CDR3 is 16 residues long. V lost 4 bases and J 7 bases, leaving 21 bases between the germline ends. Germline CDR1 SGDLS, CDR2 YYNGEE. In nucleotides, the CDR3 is TGTGCCAGCAGCCTCTACGGCAGGTTCGGGGAGAATGAGCAGTTCTTC. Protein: CASSLYGRFGENEQFF. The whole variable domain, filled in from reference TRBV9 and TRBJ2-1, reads DSGVTQTPKHLITATGQRVTLRCSPRSGDLSVYWYQQSLDQGLQFLIQYYNGEERAKGNILERFSAQQFPDLHSELNLSSLELGDSALYFCASSLYGRFGENEQFFGPGTRLTVL.

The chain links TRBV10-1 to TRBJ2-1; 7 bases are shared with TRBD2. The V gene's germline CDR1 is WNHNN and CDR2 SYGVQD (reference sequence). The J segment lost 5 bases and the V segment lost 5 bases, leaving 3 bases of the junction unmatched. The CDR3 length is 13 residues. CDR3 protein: CASSRTRDNEQFF. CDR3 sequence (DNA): TGCGCCAGCAGTCGGACTAGAGACAATGAGCAGTTCTTC.

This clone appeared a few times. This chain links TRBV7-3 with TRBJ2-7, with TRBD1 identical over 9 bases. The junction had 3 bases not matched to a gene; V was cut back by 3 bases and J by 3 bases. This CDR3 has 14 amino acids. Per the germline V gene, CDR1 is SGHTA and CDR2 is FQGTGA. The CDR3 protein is CASSFGTGLYEQYF. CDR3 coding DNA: TGTGCCAGCAGCTTTGGGACAGGGCTCTACGAGCAGTACTTC.

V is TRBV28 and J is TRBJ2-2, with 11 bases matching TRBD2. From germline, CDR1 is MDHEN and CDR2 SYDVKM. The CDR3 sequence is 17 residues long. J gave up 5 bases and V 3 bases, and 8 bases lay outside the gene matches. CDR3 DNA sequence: TGTGCCAGCAGTTTCTGGGGGCTAGCGGGAGGTACCGGGGAGCTGTTTTTT. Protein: CASSFWGLAGGTGELFF.

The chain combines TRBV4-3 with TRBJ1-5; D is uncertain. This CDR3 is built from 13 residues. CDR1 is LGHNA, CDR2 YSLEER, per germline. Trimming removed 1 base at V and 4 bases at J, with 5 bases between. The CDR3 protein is CASSQAKNQPQHF. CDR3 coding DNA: TGCGCCAGCAGCCAAGCTAAGAATCAGCCCCAGCATTTT.

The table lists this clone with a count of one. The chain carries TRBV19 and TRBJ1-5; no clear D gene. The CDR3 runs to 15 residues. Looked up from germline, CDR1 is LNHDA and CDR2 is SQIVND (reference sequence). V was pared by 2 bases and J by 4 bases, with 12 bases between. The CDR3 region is CASSITPGSNQPQHF. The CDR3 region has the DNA TGTGCCAGTAGTATAACCCCAGGATCAAATCAGCCCCAGCATTTT.

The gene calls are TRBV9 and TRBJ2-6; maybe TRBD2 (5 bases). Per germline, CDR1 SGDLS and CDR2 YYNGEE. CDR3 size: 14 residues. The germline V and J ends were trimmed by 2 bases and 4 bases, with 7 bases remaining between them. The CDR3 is CASSVGEGANVLTF. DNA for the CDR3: TGTGCCAGCAGCGTCGGGGAGGGGGCCAACGTCCTGACTTTC. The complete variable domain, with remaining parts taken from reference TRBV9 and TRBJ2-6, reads DSGVTQTPKHLITATGQRVTLRCSPRSGDLSVYWYQQSLDQGLQFLIQYYNGEERAKGNILERFSAQQFPDLHSELNLSSLELGDSALYFCASSVGEGANVLTFGAGSRLTVL.